The following is a T cell receptor (beta chain) sequence with its context. The clone's antigen remains unknown. No much larger clone exists at a distance of one base, and base qualities are not known. The time point tag for this specimen amounts to: about 28 days (+/-7) after the second vaccine dose. AZD1222 recipients given second doses at about 4 weeks or at about 12 weeks were pooled, since spike-specific TCR depth and breadth were not found to differ between the two schedules. Vaccinee samples came from UK trials COV001 and COV002, including a single-blind randomized controlled phase 2/3 trial of AZD1222 (ChAdOx1 nCoV-19) in healthy adults. For TCRbeta chain sequencing, PBMC samples from trial participants were taken at day 0 and at day 28 after the second dose. The sample originates from a study of T cell responses to AZD1222 COVID-19 vaccine (dated by TCRdb to the early 2020s). Broadly, across the study: TCR sequencing covered fewer than 250 trial participants: 200 to 220 given two doses of AZD1222 and 26 given two doses of MenACWY control vaccine. Trial participants were enrolled by age into 18-55, 56-69 and 70-plus year subgroups, with approximately 160, 26 and 62 TCR-sequenced participants respectively. Broad study findings and their caveats: Because no day 14 peak-response samples were available, repertoires were characterized only after the peak T cell response. Only a handful of AZD1222 recipients were SARS-CoV-2 seropositive at baseline, limiting conclusions about previously exposed vaccinees. The 56-69-year group was small, and its depth increase did not reach significance, likely because of low power. Reportedly, almost half of the unique spike-specific TCRs recognized epitopes lying outside the regions that are mutated in the B.1.351 and B.1.1.7 variants. After two AZD1222 doses, both the breadth and the depth of spike-specific TCRs were significantly higher than at day 0 and than in MenACWY recipients. Participants were mostly white British and included more females than males, and it was suggested by the authors that clonal diversity may have been underestimated. CD4 TCRs associated with the vaccine covered the entire spike protein, and the dominant responses were in regions 160-218 and 743-854.

The germline V gene specifies MDHEN as CDR1 and SYDVKM as CDR2. The cysteine opens and the phenylalanine closes a CDR3 of 15 amino acids. Here the CDR3 DNA is all that survives: 45 bases in frame from base 1. V drops 0 bases and J drops 4 bases, leaving 10 bases in between. The CDR3 regions of human TCRbeta chains were analyzed by immunosequencing. The study's processing was this. Repertoire TCRs were matched against a reference library of SARS-CoV-2-specific TCRs generated with the MIRA antigen-specificity platform. Breadth meant the fraction of unique TCRs that were SARS-CoV-2-associated, whereas depth meant the fraction of total T cells that were SARS-CoV-2-associated. Using the MIRA data, each spike-specific TCR was assigned both to the spike region to which the TCR was reactive and to a CD4 or CD8 class. Log10-transformed breadth and depth values were compared by one-way ANOVA with Sidak's multiple comparisons tests. Held by TCRdb, this immuneACCESS table contains in-frame sequences only and omits some clones. Under half of the omission traces to an unresolved V gene where checked; the cause of the rest is unknown. V and J calls and clone size come straight from that table; D and trimming were deduced from the DNA. Across this sample there are 110,000 to 150,000 clones, with approximately 90% seen only once. Less than 3.5% of the sample is held by the ten biggest clonotypes.

The sequenced sample was peripheral blood, obtained 28 days after the second AZD1222 dose. The TCR was taken from an adult who received the AZD1222 COVID-19 vaccine. This sequence uses TRBV28 and TRBJ1-3, with a tentative D gene TRBD1 over 5 matching bases. The DNA sequence follows: TGTGCCAGCAGTTTATGGTCAGGGAAGGGAAACACCATATATTTT. It is translated as CASSLWSGKGNTIYF.